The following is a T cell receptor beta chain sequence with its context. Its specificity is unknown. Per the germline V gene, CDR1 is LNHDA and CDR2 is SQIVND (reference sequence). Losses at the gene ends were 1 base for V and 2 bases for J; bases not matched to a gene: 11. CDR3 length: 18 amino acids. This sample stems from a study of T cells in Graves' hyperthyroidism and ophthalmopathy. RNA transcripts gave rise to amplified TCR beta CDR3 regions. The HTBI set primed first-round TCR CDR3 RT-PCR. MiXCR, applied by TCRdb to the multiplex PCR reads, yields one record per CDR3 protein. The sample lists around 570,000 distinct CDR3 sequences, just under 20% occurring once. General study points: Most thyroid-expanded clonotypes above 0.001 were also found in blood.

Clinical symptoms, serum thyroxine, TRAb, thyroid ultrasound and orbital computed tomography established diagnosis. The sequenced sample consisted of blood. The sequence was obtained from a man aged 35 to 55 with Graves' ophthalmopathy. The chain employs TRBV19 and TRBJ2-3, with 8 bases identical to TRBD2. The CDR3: CASSIVRSGGRITDTQYF. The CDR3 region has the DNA TGTGCCAGTAGTATAGTAAGGAGCGGGGGACGTATCACAGATACGCAGTATTTT.